These 7 T cell receptor beta chains originate from one sample sequenced in a study of tumor and adjacent non-tumor tissue in lung cancer. Three rounds of nested PCR, following a modified ARM-PCR protocol, produced the TCRbeta library. TCRdb passed the multiplex PCR reads through MiXCR, listing each CDR3 protein once. The sample holds 75,000 to 95,000 distinct CDR3 sequences, 76% seen once. The template was RNA from unsorted bulk tissue. The normal lung tissue was taken more than 3 cm from the tumor edge. Sequencing input: distant non-tumor lung tissue. These receptors all come from a woman in her forties or fifties with non-small cell lung cancer.

Comments on this clonotype: The CDR3 ends on some other residue instead of the conserved phenylalanine or tryptophan, so this is likely a read error. In DNA form, the CDR3 reads TGCGCAAGCAGCTCGACGGGACAGGGCCAGTACTAC. Translation gives CASSSTGQGQYY. The chain employs TRBV11-1 and TRBJ2-5; 9 nucleotides line up with TRBD1. CDR1 is SGHAT, CDR2 FQDESV, per germline (reference sequence). The CDR3 consists of 12 residues.

This clonotype appeared once. The final CDR3 position lacks the conserved phenylalanine or tryptophan, pointing to a likely read error. The rearrangement links TRBV4-2 to TRBJ2-7; D is uncertain. This CDR3 is 16 amino acids long. CDR1 is LGHNA, CDR2 YNFKEQ, per germline. For the CDR3, the DNA is TGTGGCAGCAGCCATGCAGTAGAGGCGGTTCCCTACGAGCAGTACTCC. Translating it yields CGSSHAVEAVPYEQYS.

In its sample, this clonotype was seen once. Germline is not matched at one junction end, which may reflect a read error. This sequence joins TRBV11-2 and TRBJ2-3; possibly TRBD1 for D (6 bases). CDR1 and CDR2 from the germline V gene are SGHAT and FQNNGV. CDR3 length: 15 residues. The CDR3 reads CASSLGAPGDHTQFF. As DNA, the CDR3 is TGCGCCAGCAGCTTAGGAGCCCCAGGGGACCATACGCAGTTTTTT.

This rearrangement joins TRBV11-2 to TRBJ2-3; a weak D match, TRBD2 (5 bases). The length of the CDR3 is 16 residues. Germline V lookup: CDR1 SGHAT, CDR2 FQNNGV. CDR3 residues: CVNSLWGQLATDTQYF. In DNA form, the CDR3 reads TGTGTCAACAGCTTGTGGGGTCAGCTAGCAACAGATACGCAGTATTTT.

As regards this clonotype: Here the CDR3 omits its conserved ending phenylalanine or tryptophan, so a read error is the likely source. This chain connects TRBV28 to TRBJ2-1; no clear D gene. Germline assignment: CDR1 MDHEN and CDR2 SYDVKM. CDR3 length: 14 residues. In nucleotides, the CDR3 is TGTGCTAGCAGTTTATGGACGGAAAAGAATGAGCAGTTCCTC. Translated: CASSLWTEKNEQFL.

This clonotype came up once. The rearrangement uses TRBV10-1 and TRBJ2-2, with D possibly TRBD1 on 5 matching bases. CDR3 length: 13 amino acids. V was pared by 2 bases and J by 12 bases, with 13 bases between. Germline CDR1 and CDR2: WNHNN and SYGVQD (reference sequence). The CDR3 DNA reads TGCGCCAGCAGTGAGGAAGGGGCCGTGAAGCTGTTTTTT. This translates into CASSEEGAVKLFF.

This clonotype was recorded only once. Relative to the germline gene, one junction end is altered; a read error may explain this. The rearrangement links TRBV5-5 to TRBJ1-3; the D is unclear. Germline assignment: CDR1 SGHKS and CDR2 YYEKEE (reference sequence). This CDR3 is built from 14 residues. As DNA, the CDR3 is TGTGTCAGCAGCCTAACCCACTCTGGAAACACCATATATTTT. Its protein product is CVSSLTHSGNTIYF.